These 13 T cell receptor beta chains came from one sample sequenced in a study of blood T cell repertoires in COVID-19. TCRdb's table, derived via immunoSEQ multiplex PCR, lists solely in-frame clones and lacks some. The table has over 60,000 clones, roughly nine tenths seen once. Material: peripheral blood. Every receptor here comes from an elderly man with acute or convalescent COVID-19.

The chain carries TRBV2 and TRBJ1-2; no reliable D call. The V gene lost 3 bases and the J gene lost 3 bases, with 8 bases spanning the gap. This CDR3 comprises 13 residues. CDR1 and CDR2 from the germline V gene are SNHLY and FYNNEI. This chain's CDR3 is CASSDVSYYGYTF. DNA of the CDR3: TGTGCCAGCAGTGACGTGAGTTACTATGGCTACACCTTC.

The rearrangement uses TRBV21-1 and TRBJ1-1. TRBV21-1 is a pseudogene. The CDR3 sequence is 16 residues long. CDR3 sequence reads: CASSVEDRATNTEAFF. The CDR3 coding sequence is TGTGCCAGCAGCGTGGAGGACCGGGCGACGAACACTGAAGCTTTCTTT.

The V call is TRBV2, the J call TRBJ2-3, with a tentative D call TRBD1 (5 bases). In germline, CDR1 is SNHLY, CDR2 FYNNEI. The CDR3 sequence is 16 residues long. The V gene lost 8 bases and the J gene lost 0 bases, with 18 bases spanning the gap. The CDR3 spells CASVARVPLSTDTQYF. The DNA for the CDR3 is TGTGCCAGCGTCGCCAGGGTACCCCTAAGCACAGATACGCAGTATTTT.

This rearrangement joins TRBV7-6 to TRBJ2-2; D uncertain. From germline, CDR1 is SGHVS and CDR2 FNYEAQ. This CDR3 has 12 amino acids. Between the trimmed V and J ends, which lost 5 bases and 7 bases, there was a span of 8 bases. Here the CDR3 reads CASSPRGGELFF. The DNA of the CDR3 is TGTGCCAGCAGCCCACGAGGCGGGGAGCTGTTTTTT.

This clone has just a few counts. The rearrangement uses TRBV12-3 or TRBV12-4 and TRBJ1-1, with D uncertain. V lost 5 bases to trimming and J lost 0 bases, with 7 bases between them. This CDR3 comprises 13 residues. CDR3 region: CASSLQMNTEAFF. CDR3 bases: TGTGCCAGCAGTCTCCAGATGAACACTGAAGCTTTCTTT.

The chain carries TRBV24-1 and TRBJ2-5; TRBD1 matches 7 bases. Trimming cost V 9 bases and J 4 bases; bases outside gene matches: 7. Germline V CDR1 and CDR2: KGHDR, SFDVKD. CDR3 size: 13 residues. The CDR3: CATGGAGGETQYF. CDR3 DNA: TGTGCCACCGGGGGAGCAGGGGGAGAGACCCAGTACTTC.

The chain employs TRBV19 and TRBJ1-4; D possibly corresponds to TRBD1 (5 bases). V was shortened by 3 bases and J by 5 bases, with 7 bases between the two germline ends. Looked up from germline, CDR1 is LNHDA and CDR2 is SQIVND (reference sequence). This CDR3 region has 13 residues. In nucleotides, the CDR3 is TGTGCCAGTAGTATGAGACAGAATGAAAAACTGTTTTTT. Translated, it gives CASSMRQNEKLFF.

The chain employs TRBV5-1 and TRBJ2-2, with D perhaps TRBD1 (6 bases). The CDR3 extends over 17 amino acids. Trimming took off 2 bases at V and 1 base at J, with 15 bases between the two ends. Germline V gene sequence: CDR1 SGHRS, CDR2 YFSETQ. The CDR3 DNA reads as TGCGCCAGCAGCTTTCTCGTCTCGACAGGGAACACCGGGGAGCTGTTTTTT. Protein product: CASSFLVSTGNTGELFF.

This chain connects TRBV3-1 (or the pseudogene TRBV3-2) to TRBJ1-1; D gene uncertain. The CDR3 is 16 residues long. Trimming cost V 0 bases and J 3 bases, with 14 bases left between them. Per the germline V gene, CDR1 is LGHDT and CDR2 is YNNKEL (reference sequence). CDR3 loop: CASSQDPPKRHTEAFF. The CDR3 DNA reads TGTGCCAGCAGCCAAGATCCCCCCAAGCGCCACACTGAAGCTTTCTTT.

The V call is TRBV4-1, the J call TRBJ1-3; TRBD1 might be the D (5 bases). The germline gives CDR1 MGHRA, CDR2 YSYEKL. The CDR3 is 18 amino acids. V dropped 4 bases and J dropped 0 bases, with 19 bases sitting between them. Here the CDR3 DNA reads TGCGCCAGCAGCCCTTTGGGGCTGCGGAATAACTCTGGAAACACCATATATTTT. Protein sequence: CASSPLGLRNNSGNTIYF.

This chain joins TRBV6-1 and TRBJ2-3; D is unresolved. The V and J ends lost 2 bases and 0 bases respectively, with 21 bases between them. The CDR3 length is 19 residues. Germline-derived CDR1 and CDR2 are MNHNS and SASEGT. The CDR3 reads CASSENWAGSIGSTDTQYF. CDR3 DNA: TGTGCCAGCAGTGAAAATTGGGCAGGAAGCATAGGTAGCACAGATACGCAGTATTTT.

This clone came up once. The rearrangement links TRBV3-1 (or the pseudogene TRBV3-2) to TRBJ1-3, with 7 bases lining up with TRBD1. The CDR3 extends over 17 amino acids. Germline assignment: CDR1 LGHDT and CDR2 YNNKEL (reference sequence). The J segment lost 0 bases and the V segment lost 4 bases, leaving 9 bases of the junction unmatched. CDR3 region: CASSPARTGISGNTIYF. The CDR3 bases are TGTGCCAGCAGCCCGGCAAGGACAGGCATCTCTGGAAACACCATATATTTT.

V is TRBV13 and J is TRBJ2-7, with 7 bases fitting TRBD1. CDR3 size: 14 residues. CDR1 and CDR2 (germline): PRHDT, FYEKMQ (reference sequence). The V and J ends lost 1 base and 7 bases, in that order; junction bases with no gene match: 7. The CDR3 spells CASSLDPRGKEQYF. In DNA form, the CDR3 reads TGTGCCAGCAGCTTAGACCCCAGGGGGAAGGAGCAGTACTTC.